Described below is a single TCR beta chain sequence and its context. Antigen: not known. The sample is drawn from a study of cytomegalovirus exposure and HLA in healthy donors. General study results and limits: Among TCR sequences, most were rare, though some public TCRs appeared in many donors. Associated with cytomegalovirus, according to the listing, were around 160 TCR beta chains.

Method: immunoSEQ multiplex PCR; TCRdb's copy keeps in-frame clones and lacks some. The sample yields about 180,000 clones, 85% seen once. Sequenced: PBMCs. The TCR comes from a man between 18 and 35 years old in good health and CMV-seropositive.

CDR3 residues: CASLKPTSGSYEQYF. The CDR3 DNA follows: TGTGCCAGCCTAAAACCGACTAGCGGCTCCTACGAGCAGTACTTC. The rearrangement uses TRBV27 and TRBJ2-7; 9 positions match TRBD2. Germline CDR1 reads MNHEY; CDR2 reads SMNVEV (reference sequence). Trimming removed 8 bases from V and 0 bases from J; junction bases left unmatched: 8. This CDR3 contains 15 residues.